This TCR beta chain stems from a study of Tregs in tolerant kidney transplant recipients. Data came from immunoSEQ multiplex PCR; TCRdb stores just in-frame clones and leaves some out. Of tens of thousands of clones listed, just over 90% were seen once; the top ten hold approximately 4.8%. This clone was observed once. The CDR3 spans 15 residues. Unmatched junction bases numbered 3, after V lost 4 bases and J lost 1 base. Germline CDR1 SGHTA, CDR2 FQGTGA. The source of this sequence is a human donor in good health. The chain joins TRBV7-3 to TRBJ2-3; 9 bases are shared with TRBD2. The sequenced material came from CD8+ T cells from blood. The CDR3 DNA follows: TGTGCCAGCAGCTCCTTAGCGGGAGGCACAGATACGCAGTATTTT. Amino acid sequence: CASSSLAGGTDTQYF.